This TCR beta chain was captured in a study of T-cell reconstitution after alpha-beta-depleted transplantation in children. The table lists this clonotype with a few counts. CDR1 is SGHRS and CDR2 is YFSETQ in the germline V gene. V lost 3 bases, J lost 6 bases, and 10 bases lay in between. This CDR3 has 13 amino acids. Preparation of the TCRbeta library used unique molecular identifiers. TCRdb independently ran MiXCR on the PCR reads; one entry per CDR3 protein. Of some 500,000 distinct CDR3 sequences in the sample, 15% to 20% were seen once. Here the sequenced sample was PBMCs from the stem cell graft donor, taken from the stem cell graft. V gene TRBV5-1 combines with J gene TRBJ2-1; D ambiguous. This clonotype was sampled from a human donor who donated a stem cell graft to a child with acute lymphoblastic leukemia. CDR3 sequence reads: CASSSDDGNEQFF. The CDR3 nucleotides read TGCGCCAGCAGCTCGGACGATGGCAATGAGCAGTTCTTC.